This T cell receptor beta chain was profiled in a study of immune heterogeneity within non-small cell lung tumors. Bulk tumor genomic DNA constituted the template, at around 590 ng per sample. Collection of several biopsies per primary tumor, spaced far apart, took place during surgery. With untreated, newly diagnosed non-small cell lung cancer, the patients went on to undergo curative surgery. Multiplex PCR (32 V and 13 J primers) was used to amplify the TCR beta CDR3. TCRdb redid the calling of the multiplex PCR reads with MiXCR, one entry per CDR3 protein. Of about 10,000 distinct CDR3 sequences listed, roughly 17% are singletons. Whole-study results and caveats: Comparison across individual patients showed largely distinct high-frequency T-cell receptor beta clonotypes.

This clonotype is medium-sized (0.01 to 0.1%) within its sample. Its antigen remains unknown. This TCR was recovered from a man in his forties with non-small cell lung cancer. The sequencing input was lung tumor tissue.

CDR3 coding DNA: TGCAGTGCTAGAGATCGGGACAGAACAAATTCACCCCTCCACTTT. As protein: CSARDRDRTNSPLHF. The chain joins TRBV20-1 to TRBJ1-6, with 7 bases matching TRBD1. Germline CDR1 and CDR2: DFQATT and SNEGSKA (reference sequence). The V gene end was trimmed by 0 bases and the J gene end by 7 bases; junction bases not matched to a gene: 6. This CDR3 has 15 residues.